This TCR beta chain was identified in a study of blood T cells in healthy people across ages. Each sample yielded at least 7 million isolated PBMCs. This clonotype has only a few counts. No antigen is known for it. The second PCR ran roughly 6 to 11 cycles with a sample-barcoded 5' primer and J-beta primers. In TCRdb, the 5' RACE reads were re-called with MiXCR into one record per CDR3 protein. The top ten clones hold approximately 10% of a sample with under 700,000 distinct CDR3 sequences, about 24% of them seen once. Study-wide findings and caveats: A strong correlation was seen between TCR beta diversity and naive T cell percentage.

The CDR3 loop spans 16 amino acids. CDR1 and CDR2 (germline): DFQATT, SNEGSKA (reference sequence). The V gene end was trimmed by 0 bases and the J gene end by 5 bases; junction bases not matched to a gene: 8. This sample was also put to use in a study of T cells of mothers and their children.

J is TRBJ2-3 and V is TRBV20-1, with 10 bases identical to TRBD2. Sequenced: blood. This TCR derives from a boy between 10 and 17 years old in good health. This CDR3 reads CSARDRLAGVIDTQYF. CDR3 sequence (DNA): TGCAGTGCTAGAGATAGGCTAGCGGGGGTCATAGATACGCAGTATTTT.